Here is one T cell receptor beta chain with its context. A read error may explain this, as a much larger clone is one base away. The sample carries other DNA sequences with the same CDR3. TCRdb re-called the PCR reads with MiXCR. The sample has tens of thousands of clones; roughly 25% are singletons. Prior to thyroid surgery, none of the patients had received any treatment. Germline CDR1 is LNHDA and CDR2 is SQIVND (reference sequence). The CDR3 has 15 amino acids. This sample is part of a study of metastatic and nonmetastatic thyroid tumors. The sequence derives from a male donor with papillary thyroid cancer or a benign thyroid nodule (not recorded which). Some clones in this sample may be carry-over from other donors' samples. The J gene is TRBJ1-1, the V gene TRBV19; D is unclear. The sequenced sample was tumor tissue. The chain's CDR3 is CASSIRRRLNTEAFF. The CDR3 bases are TGTGCCAGTAGTATACGAAGACGGCTGAACACTGAGGCTTTCTTT.